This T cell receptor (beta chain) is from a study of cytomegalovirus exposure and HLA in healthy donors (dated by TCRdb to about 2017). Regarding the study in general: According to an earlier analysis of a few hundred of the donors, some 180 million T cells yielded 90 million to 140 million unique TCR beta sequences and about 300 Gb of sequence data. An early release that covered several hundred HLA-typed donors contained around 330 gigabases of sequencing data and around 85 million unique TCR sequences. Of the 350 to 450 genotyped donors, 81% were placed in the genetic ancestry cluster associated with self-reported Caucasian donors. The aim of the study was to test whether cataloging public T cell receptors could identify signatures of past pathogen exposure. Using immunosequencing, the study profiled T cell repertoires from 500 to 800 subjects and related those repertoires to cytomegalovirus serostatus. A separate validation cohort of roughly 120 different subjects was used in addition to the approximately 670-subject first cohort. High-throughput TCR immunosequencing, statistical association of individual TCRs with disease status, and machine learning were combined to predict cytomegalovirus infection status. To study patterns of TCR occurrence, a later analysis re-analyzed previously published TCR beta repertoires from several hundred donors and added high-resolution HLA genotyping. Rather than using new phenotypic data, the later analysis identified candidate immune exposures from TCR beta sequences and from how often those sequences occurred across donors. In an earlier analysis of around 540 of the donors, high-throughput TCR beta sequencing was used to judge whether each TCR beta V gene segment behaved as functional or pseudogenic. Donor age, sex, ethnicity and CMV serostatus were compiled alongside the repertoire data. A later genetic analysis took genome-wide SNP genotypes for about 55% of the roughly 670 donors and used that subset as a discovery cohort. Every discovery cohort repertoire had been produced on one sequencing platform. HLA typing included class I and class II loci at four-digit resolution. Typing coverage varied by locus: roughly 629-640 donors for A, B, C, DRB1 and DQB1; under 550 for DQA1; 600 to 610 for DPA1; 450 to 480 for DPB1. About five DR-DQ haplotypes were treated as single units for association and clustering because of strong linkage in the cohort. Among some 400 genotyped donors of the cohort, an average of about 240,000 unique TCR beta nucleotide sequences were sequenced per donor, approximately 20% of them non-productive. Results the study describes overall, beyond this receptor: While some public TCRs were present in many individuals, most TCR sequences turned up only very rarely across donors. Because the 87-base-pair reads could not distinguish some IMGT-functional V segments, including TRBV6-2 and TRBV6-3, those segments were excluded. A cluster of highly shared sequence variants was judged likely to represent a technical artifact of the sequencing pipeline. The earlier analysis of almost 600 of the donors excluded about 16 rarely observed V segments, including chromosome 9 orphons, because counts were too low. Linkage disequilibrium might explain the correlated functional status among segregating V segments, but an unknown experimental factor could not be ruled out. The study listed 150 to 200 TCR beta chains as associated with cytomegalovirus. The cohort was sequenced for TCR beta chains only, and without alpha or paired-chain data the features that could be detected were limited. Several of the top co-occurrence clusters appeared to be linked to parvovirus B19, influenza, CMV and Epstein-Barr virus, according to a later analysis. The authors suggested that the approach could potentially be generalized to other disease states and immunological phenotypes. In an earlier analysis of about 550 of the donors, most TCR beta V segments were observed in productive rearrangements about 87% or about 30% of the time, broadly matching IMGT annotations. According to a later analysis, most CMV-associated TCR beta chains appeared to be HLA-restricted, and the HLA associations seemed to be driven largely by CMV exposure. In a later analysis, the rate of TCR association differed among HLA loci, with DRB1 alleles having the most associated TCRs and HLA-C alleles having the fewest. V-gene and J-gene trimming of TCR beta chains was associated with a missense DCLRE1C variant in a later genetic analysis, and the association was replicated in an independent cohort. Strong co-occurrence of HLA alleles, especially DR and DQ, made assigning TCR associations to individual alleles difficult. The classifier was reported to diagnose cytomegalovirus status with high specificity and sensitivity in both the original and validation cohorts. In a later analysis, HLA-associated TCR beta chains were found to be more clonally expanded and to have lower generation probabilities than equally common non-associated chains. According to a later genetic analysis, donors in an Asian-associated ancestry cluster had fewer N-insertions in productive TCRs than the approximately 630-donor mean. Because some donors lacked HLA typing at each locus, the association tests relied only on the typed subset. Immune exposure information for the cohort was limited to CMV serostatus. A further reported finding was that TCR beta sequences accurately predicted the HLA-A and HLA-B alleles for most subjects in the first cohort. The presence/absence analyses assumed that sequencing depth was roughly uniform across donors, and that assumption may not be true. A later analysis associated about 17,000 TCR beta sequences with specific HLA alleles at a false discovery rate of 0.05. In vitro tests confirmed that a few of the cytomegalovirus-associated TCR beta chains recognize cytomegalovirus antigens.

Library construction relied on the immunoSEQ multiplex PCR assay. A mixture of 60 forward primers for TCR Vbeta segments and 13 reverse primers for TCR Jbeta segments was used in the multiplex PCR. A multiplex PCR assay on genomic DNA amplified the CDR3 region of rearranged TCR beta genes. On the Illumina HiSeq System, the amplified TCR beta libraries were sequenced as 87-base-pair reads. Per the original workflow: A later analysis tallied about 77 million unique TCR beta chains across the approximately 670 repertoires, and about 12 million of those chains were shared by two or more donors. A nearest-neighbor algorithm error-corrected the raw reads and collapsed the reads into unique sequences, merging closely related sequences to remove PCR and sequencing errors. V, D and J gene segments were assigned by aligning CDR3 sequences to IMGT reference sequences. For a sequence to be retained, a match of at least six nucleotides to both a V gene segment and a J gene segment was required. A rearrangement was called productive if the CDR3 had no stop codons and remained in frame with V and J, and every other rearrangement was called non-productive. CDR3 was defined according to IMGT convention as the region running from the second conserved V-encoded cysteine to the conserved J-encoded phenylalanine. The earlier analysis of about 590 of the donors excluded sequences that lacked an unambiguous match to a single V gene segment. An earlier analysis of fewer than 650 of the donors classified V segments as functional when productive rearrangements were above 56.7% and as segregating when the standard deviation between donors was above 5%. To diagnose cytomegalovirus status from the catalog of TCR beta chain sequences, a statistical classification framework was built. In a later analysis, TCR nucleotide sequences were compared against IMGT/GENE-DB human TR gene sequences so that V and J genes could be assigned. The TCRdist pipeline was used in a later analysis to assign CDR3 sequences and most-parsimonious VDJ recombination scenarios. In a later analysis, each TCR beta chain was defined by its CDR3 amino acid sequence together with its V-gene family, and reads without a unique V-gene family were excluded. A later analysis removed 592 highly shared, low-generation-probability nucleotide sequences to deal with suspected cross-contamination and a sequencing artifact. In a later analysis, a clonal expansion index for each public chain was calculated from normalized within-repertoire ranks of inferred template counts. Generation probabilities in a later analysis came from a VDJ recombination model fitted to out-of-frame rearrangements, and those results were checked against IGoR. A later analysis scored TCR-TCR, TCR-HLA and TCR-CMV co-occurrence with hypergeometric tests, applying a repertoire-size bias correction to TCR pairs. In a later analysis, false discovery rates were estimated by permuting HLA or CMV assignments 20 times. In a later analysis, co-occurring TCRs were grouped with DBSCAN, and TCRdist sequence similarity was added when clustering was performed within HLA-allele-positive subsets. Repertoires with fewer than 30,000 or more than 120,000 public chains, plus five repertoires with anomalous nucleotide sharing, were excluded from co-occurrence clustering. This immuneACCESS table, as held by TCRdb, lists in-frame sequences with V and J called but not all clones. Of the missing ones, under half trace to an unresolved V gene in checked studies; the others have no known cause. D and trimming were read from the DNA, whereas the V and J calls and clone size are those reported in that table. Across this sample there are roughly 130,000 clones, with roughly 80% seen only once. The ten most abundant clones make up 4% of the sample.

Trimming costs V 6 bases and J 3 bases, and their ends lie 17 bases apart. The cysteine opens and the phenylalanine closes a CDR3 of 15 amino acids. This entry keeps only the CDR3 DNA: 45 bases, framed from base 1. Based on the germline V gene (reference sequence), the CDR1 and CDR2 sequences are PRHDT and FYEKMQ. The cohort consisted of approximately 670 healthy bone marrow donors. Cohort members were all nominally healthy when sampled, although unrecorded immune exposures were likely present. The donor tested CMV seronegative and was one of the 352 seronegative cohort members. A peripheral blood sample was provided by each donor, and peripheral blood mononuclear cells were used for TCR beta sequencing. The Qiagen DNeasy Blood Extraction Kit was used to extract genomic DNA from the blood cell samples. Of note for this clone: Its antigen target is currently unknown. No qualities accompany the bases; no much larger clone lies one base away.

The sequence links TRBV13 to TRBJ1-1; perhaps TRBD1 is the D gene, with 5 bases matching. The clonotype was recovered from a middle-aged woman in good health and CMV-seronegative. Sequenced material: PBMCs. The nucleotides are TGTGCCAGCAGTCCGGTGTGGGGCTTTCACACTGAAGCTTTCTTT. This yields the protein CASSPVWGFHTEAFF. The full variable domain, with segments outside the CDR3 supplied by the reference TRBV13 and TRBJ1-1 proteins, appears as AAGVIQSPRHLIKEKRETATLKCYPIPRHDTVYWYQQGPGQDPQFLISFYEKMQSDKGSIPDRFSAQQFSDYHSELNMSSLELGDSALYFCASSPVWGFHTEAFFGQGTRLTVV.